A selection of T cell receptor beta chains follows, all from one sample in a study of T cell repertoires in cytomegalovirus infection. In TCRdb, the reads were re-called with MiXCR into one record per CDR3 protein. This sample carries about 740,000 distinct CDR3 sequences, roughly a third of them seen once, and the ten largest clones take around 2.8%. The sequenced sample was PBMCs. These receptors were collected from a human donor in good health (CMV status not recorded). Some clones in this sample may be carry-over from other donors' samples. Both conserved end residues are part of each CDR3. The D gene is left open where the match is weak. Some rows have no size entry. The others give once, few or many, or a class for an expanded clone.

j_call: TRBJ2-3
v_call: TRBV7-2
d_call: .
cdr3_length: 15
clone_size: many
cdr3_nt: TGTGCCAGCAGCTTAGTGTGGGGAGGCACAGATACGCAGTATTTT
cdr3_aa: CASSLVWGGTDTQYF

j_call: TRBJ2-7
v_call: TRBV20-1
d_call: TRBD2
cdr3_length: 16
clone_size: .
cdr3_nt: TGCAGTGCTAGCGAGGCCTCTAGCGGGAGGCCAGGGGAGCAGTACTTC
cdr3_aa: CSASEASSGRPGEQYF

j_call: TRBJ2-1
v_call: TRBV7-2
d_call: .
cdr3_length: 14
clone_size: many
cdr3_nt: TGTGCCAGCAGCTTAGCGGTTTTCGCTCATGAGCAGTTCTTC
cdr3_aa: CASSLAVFAHEQFF

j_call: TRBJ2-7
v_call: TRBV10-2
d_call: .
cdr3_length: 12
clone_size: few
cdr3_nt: TGCGCCAGCACCCCGGATACCTACGAGCAGTACTTC
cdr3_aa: CASTPDTYEQYF

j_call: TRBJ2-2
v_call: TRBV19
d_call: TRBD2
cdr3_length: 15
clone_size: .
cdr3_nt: TGTGCCAGTAGCGCTAAGCGGGGGCACACCTGGGAGCTGTTTTTT
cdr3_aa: CASSAKRGHTWELFF

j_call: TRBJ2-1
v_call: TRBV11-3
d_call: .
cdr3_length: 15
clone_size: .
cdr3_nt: TGTGCCAGCAGCTTAGGCACCCCTTCCTACAATGAGCAGTTCTTC
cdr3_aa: CASSLGTPSYNEQFF

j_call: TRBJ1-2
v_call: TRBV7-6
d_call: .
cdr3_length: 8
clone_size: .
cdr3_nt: TGCGGAGGTGATGGCTACACCTTC
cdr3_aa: CGGDGYTF

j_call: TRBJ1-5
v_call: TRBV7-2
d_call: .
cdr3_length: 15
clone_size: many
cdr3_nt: TGTGCCAGCCGAAGAAAGGGACTGCAGAATCAGCCCCAGCATTTT
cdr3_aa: CASRRKGLQNQPQHF

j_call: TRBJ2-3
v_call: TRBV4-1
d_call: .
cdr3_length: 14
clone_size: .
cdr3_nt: TGCGCCAGCAGCCACGGGGCCGGTCAGGATACGCAGTATTTT
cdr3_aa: CASSHGAGQDTQYF

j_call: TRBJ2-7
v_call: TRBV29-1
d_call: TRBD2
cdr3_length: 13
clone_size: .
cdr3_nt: TGCAGCGTGAGGACTAGCGGACCTTACGAGCAGTACTTC
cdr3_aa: CSVRTSGPYEQYF

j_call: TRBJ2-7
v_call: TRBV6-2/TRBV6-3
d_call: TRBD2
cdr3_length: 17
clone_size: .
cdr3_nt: TGTGCCAGCAGGACTGGGACTAGCGGGATGCGGACCTACGAGCAGTACTTC
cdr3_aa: CASRTGTSGMRTYEQYF

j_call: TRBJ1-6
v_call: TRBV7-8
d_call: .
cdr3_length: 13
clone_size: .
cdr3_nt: TGTGCCAGCAGCTTAGCGGGATCTCGGCCCCTCCACTTT
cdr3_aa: CASSLAGSRPLHF

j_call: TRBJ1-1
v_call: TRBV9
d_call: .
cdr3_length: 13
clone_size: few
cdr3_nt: TGTGCCAGCAGCGCGAAGACGGTCACTGAAGCTTTCTTT
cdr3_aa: CASSAKTVTEAFF

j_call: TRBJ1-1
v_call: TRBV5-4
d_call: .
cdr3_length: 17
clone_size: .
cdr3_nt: TGTGCCAGCAGCTTCGGAGGGGTGCCGCCGGTGAACACTGAAGCTTTCTTT
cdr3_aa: CASSFGGVPPVNTEAFF

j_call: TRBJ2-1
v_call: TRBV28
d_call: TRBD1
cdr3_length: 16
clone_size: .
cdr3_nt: TGTGCCAGCAGTCTAGGGGGCTCTAGCTCCTACAATGAGCAGTTCTTC
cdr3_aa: CASSLGGSSSYNEQFF